These T cell receptor beta chains were read from a single sample in a study of T-cell memory formation after mild COVID-19. One entry per CDR3 protein, called by TCRdb with MiXCR from the 5' RACE reads. This table holds approximately 580,000 distinct CDR3 sequences, about a fifth found once. The sequenced sample was PBMCs or a T cell subset sorted from them (not recorded which). Receptors originate from an adult woman who had mild COVID-19 (a few samples of this study predate the infection). Cell type and time point are not known. Each CDR3 is given without its conserved first and last residue. Fields, in order: V gene, CDR3 protein.

TRBV5-1 ASSYQQGKSNQPQH
TRBV12-3/TRBV12-4 ASSYGTSGELF
TRBV4-2 ASSQYRTEGTYEQY
TRBV9 ASSPGVYTDTQY
TRBV4-3 ASSQARVGEQF
TRBV7-2 ASSPRGYSGAPLYEQY
TRBV4-3 ASSQEWTSGGNEQF
TRBV6-2/TRBV6-3 ASRHGQGGYEQY
TRBV10-1 ASPERKGADEKLF
TRBV4-3 ASSQVPSGSARTGELF
TRBV10-3 AISEREGSSYEQY
TRBV27 ASSLSGRGLNSPLH
TRBV11-2 ASILGGFDEQF
TRBV7-2 ASSPHQTVYEQY
TRBV25-1 ASSARGAYEQY
TRBV10-3 AISEHGTGGTEAF
TRBV7-9 ASSLYPGGAETQY
TRBV6-5 ASSTGLRGTYEQY
TRBV20-1 SAREAFQPQH
TRBV27 ASSLGTEPYEQY
TRBV6-5 ASSSGTWNYNEQF
TRBV3-1 ASSQGLAGQYNEQF
TRBV5-4 ASSLHGVILTEAF
TRBV29-1 SVESGQVYGYT
TRBV21-1 ASSKSGRAKRTQY
TRBV10-3 AIGRETQY
TRBV3-1 ASSQAGPGNTIY
TRBV9 ASSAGDSFQETQY
TRBV13 ASRPRLGYGYT
TRBV7-2 ASSSSGTDTLGYGYT
TRBV12-3/TRBV12-4 ASSLGTLSYNEQF
TRBV7-9 ASTERVQETQY
TRBV18 ASSPGTPDYEQY
TRBV7-9 ASSLAKGYGYT
TRBV7-9 ASSPGLAYYEQY
TRBV7-9 ASSPRDSEDGYT
TRBV6-1 ASSKSTGELF
TRBV7-3 ASSLGTGVPVGEQY
TRBV5-6 ASSQTGFNQPQH
TRBV6-2/TRBV6-3 ASSYPGLAGGKETQY
TRBV12-3/TRBV12-4 ASSFFRETQY
TRBV11-1 ASRRTGTDTQY
TRBV6-5 ASSYSSLAGGRGTGELF
TRBV18 ASSSASGNQPQH
TRBV5-1 ASSLAENRSISGANVLT
TRBV7-9 ASRSNRLNTGELF
TRBV5-1 ASSPGGRTYGYT
TRBV27 ASSIHLVTAYEQY
TRBV12-3/TRBV12-4 ASSLRRSVDEQF
TRBV7-3 ASSLGPQGQHEQY
TRBV10-3 AISEGRVTEAF
TRBV5-4 ASSLAGGPKNIQY